This record concerns one TCR beta chain sequence. The antigen is unknown. Other nucleotide sequences from this sample produce the same CDR3. The entry originates in a study of cytomegalovirus exposure and HLA in healthy donors. Study findings and constraints: For cytomegalovirus status, the classifier reportedly gave diagnoses with high specificity and sensitivity. There were several of the most significant clusters that appeared linked to common viral pathogens in a later analysis.

Amplification used 60 Vbeta primers and 13 Jbeta primers. Sequenced by immunoSEQ multiplex PCR; TCRdb stores in-frame clones only, minus some. The sample has around 70,000 clones, and its top ten clones hold around 1.6%. The origin of this receptor is a woman in her thirties in good health and CMV-seronegative. The sample taken for sequencing was PBMCs.

The CDR3 sequence: CASSPGGEQYF. CDR3 nucleotides: TGTGCCAGCAGCCCGGGTGGCGAGCAGTACTTC. The gene calls are TRBV4-2 and TRBJ2-7; no definite D call. The germline gives CDR1 LGHNA, CDR2 YNFKEQ. The CDR3 has 11 residues. V lost 4 bases to trimming and J lost 6 bases, with 7 bases between them.